The clone carrying this T cell receptor (beta chain) was counted at least ten times. What it binds is not known. The sample is drawn from a study of identical twins. Findings and caveats of the study: Insertions were fewer in abundant cord blood beta clonotypes, whereas memory repertoires showed none of this pattern. Out-of-frame alpha sequences shared by twins were enriched for low generation probability.

Via MiXCR, TCRdb re-called the 5' RACE reads, giving one row per CDR3 protein. The top ten hold roughly 0.97% of the sample, which has 700,000 or so distinct CDR3 sequences, over 8.5% seen once. No donor was unhealthy or non-Caucasian. These data are also associated with another study on yellow fever vaccine responses in identical twins. That work states: Twins showed a vaccine T cell response that reportedly seemed partly convergent, partly personalized.

Sequencing was carried out using PBMCs. The source of this sequence is a woman between 18 and 30 years old in good health.

This chain's CDR3 is CSATLGPQYF. The CDR3 DNA follows: TGCAGTGCAACCTTGGGGCCCCAGTACTTC. This sequence joins TRBV20-1 and TRBJ2-7; a possible D gene is TRBD1 (5 bases). The germline V gene has CDR1 DFQATT and CDR2 SNEGSKA (reference sequence). This CDR3 spans 10 amino acids. Trimming pared 6 bases from V and 10 bases from J, leaving 13 bases between.